This T cell receptor (beta chain) emerged from a study of Ad26.COV2.S vaccination and SARS-CoV-2 variants. Study at large: Into the muscle, Ad26.COV2.S was dosed once or twice, 56 days apart. Whole-study results and caveats: Possibly, TCR breadth and depth analyses underestimated total T cell responses.

Losses at the gene ends were 6 bases for V and 6 bases for J; bases not matched to a gene: 4. The CDR3 spans 13 residues. Germline loops: CDR1 ENHRY, CDR2 SYGVKD. Notes on this clone: Its antigen is undetermined.

Some clones are missing from TCRdb's copy, which holds only in-frame ones; the method was immunoSEQ multiplex PCR. This sample yields 440,000 or so clones, of which nearly 90% are seen a single time; over 1.5% belongs to the top ten. Treatment indicated: around 19 received Ad26.COV2.S at low or high dose, single or two shots; roughly five received placebo; per-sample allocation not given. Vaccine and placebo recipients were sampled on day 63 after the first injection. Ad26 vector vaccine expressed Wuhan-strain SARS-CoV-2 spike. This specimen consisted of peripheral blood, obtained in a trial of Ad26.COV2.S vaccine versus placebo. The V and J genes are TRBV10-3 and TRBJ1-1, with 10 nucleotides matching TRBD1. The clonotype originates from a person aged 18-65 years who received the Ad26.COV2.S COVID-19 vaccine or a placebo. This CDR3 is CAISGGQGAEAFF. The CDR3 bases are TGTGCCATCAGCGGAGGACAGGGGGCTGAAGCTTTCTTT.